Reported below is one T cell receptor beta chain. The protocol was immunoSEQ multiplex PCR, while the TCRdb copy is restricted to in-frame clones and leaves out a portion. The sample contains approximately 150,000 clones, over 80% of which appear only once. The sample comes from a study of blood T cell repertoires in COVID-19. CDR1 and CDR2 (germline): SGHTA, FQGNSA. V was trimmed by 0 bases and J by 3 bases, leaving 12 bases between them. This CDR3 spans 15 amino acids. This clonotype was sampled from a man aged 65-85 years who had been exposed to COVID-19. The gene calls are TRBV7-2 and TRBJ2-7; D gene uncertain. Sequences were obtained from PBMCs or T cells enriched from blood (not recorded which). The CDR3 DNA reads TGTGCCAGCAGCTTAGCTGGAAACCTAGGCTACGAGCAGTACTTC. Encoded protein: CASSLAGNLGYEQYF.